The 22 T cell receptor beta chains reported below all come from one sample, sequenced in a study of blood T cells in healthy people across ages. The authors ran a second PCR of roughly 6 to 12 cycles using a sample-barcoded 5' primer and a J-beta primer mix. MiXCR, run by TCRdb on the 5' RACE reads, gives a single entry per CDR3 protein. The sample yields some 860,000 distinct CDR3 sequences, 56% seen once. The sample comprised blood. These receptors originate from a man aged 35 to 55 in good health.

A single count supports this clonotype. The rearrangement uses TRBV24-1 and TRBJ2-6; TRBD1 is a possible D gene (6 bases). CDR3 length equals 20 residues. CDR1 is KGHDR, CDR2 SFDVKD, per germline. V was shortened by 2 bases and J by 1 base, with 20 bases between the two germline ends. CDR3 sequence (DNA): TGTGCCACCAGTGATTCTAGGAGGTCAGGGGAGTATTCTGGGGCCAACGTCCTGACTTTC. Protein sequence: CATSDSRRSGEYSGANVLTF.

The table lists this clonotype with a count of one. The chain is built from TRBV10-3 and TRBJ2-7, with D possibly TRBD1 on 5 matching bases. This CDR3 has 13 residues. Trimming took off 2 bases at V and 3 bases at J, with 8 bases between the two ends. Germline lookup yields CDR1 ENHRY and CDR2 SYGVKD. CDR3 loop: CAISEDSYYEQYF. CDR3 DNA sequence: TGTGCCATCAGTGAGGACAGCTACTACGAGCAGTACTTC.

The J gene is TRBJ1-1, the V gene TRBV10-3; 12 bases map to TRBD1. Germline CDR1 ENHRY, CDR2 SYGVKD. The V gene end was trimmed by 11 bases and the J gene end by 5 bases; junction bases not matched to a gene: 6. CDR3 size: 13 residues. In nucleotides, the CDR3 is TGTGCCGGGACAGGGGGCAGAGGAACTGAAGCTTTCTTT. Translating gives CAGTGGRGTEAFF.

This clonotype was recorded a few times. This chain connects TRBV6-4 to TRBJ2-1, with D unresolved. From germline, CDR1 is MRHNA and CDR2 SNTAGT. V lost 6 bases and J lost 7, with 13 bases in between. The CDR3 runs to 13 residues. CDR3 protein: CASSEGRANEQFF. Written as DNA, the CDR3 is TGTGCCAGCAGCGAAGGACGGGCAAATGAGCAGTTCTTC.

About this clonotype itself: This may be a read error, as it is one base from a much larger clone. The chain carries TRBV5-1 and TRBJ2-1, with 7 bases fitting TRBD1. V trimming: 4 bases; J trimming: 0 bases; junction bases outside the gene matches: 4. Germline V CDR1 and CDR2: SGHRS, YFSETQ. The CDR3 is 15 residues long. As DNA, the CDR3 is TGCGCCAGCAGCCACCGGGACAGCTCCTACAATGAGCAGTTCTTC. Its protein product is CASSHRDSSYNEQFF.

The chain combines TRBV27 with TRBJ2-7; 11 nucleotides line up with TRBD2. With the DNA end fitting TRBJ2-1 better, the J assignment may be wrong. Germline V CDR1 and CDR2: MNHEY, SMNVEV (reference sequence). The CDR3 runs to 15 residues. Here the CDR3 reads CASSFLLAGVVEQFF. Written as DNA, the CDR3 is TGTGCCAGCAGCTTCTTACTAGCGGGGGTAGTAGAGCAGTTCTTC.

The chain couples TRBV7-2 to TRBJ2-1; 13 nucleotides align to TRBD2. The CDR3 is made up of 15 amino acids. V trimming: 2 bases; J trimming: 12 bases; junction bases outside the gene matches: 7. CDR1 and CDR2 from the germline V gene are SGHTA and FQGNSA. CDR3 protein: CASSLRTSGSQGQFF. The CDR3 coding sequence is TGTGCCAGCAGCTTAAGGACTAGCGGGAGCCAAGGGCAGTTCTTC.

The rearrangement joins TRBV3-1 to TRBJ2-5; D is perhaps TRBD2 (6 bases). Trimming cost V 1 base and J 3 bases, with 9 bases left between them. This CDR3 comprises 14 residues. CDR1 and CDR2 (germline): LGHDT, YNNKEL (reference sequence). CDR3 nucleotide sequence: TGTGCCAGCAGCCAAGTAGGAGGGGAAGAGACCCAGTACTTC. It codes for CASSQVGGEETQYF.

This chain uses TRBV7-3 with TRBJ2-5, with a possible D match to TRBD2 (7 bases). From germline, CDR1 is SGHTA and CDR2 FQGTGA. Trimming took 4 bases from V and 4 from J, leaving 13 bases between them. CDR3 length: 14 residues. The CDR3 sequence: CASSSGGDGETQYF. The CDR3 bases are TGTGCCAGCAGCTCGGGGGGCGACGGAGAGACCCAGTACTTC.

The V gene is TRBV19, the J gene TRBJ1-5; tentatively, D is TRBD1 (6 bases). The V and J ends lost 7 bases and 1 base respectively, with 14 bases between them. This CDR3 has 15 residues. Germline CDR1 LNHDA, CDR2 SQIVND (reference sequence). CDR3 sequence: CASKVGGNSNQPQHF. As DNA, the CDR3 is TGTGCCAGTAAGGTAGGGGGGAACAGCAATCAGCCCCAGCATTTT.

There are a few counts of this clonotype. The rearrangement joins TRBV29-1 to TRBJ2-7, with TRBD2 as a possible D gene (6 bases). This CDR3 is 12 amino acids long. CDR1 is SQVTM and CDR2 is ANQGSEA in the germline V gene. Trimming took 6 bases from V and 3 from J, leaving 12 bases between them. The CDR3 loop reads CSVRTTGYEQYF. In DNA, the CDR3 is TGCAGCGTACGGACTACGGGCTACGAGCAGTACTTC.

The chain recombines TRBV2 with TRBJ1-5; D gene ambiguous. Trimming took 8 bases from V and 1 from J, leaving 12 bases between them. Germline values: CDR1 SNHLY, CDR2 FYNNEI. The CDR3 is made up of 14 amino acids. The CDR3 is CASVLETSNQPQHF. DNA for the CDR3: TGTGCCAGCGTACTAGAAACGAGCAATCAGCCCCAGCATTTT.

This clonotype appeared a few times. The gene calls are TRBV20-1 and TRBJ2-7, with TRBD2 identical over 10 bases. Per germline, CDR1 DFQATT and CDR2 SNEGSKA (reference sequence). V dropped 6 bases and J dropped 2; count of bases not matched to a gene: 7. The CDR3 runs to 14 residues. The CDR3 region is CSAHRSGRAYEQYF. Written as DNA, the CDR3 is TGCAGTGCCCATCGAAGCGGGAGGGCCTACGAGCAGTACTTC.

V gene TRBV11-1 combines with J gene TRBJ2-2; perhaps TRBD2 as D (5 bases). Trimming left V 3 bases short and J 6 bases short, with 14 bases between. The CDR3 length is 15 residues. Looked up from germline, CDR1 is SGHAT and CDR2 is FQDESV (reference sequence). The DNA of the CDR3 is TGTGCCAGCAGCTTCCTAGCACTCGACGCCGGGGAGCTGTTTTTT. Translation: CASSFLALDAGELFF.

This clonotype showed up many times. This chain's CDR3 is CASSLIGGRTSNEQFF. In DNA form, the CDR3 reads TGCGCCAGCAGCTTGATCGGCGGGAGAACGTCCAATGAGCAGTTCTTC. The V call is TRBV5-1, the J call TRBJ2-1; TRBD2 agrees at 7 bases. Germline V CDR1 and CDR2: SGHRS, YFSETQ. V was pared by 1 base and J by 6 bases, with 10 bases of the junction left unmatched. CDR3 size: 16 residues.

This clonotype came up a few times. V usage is TRBV7-9 and J usage is TRBJ2-7; weak D call: TRBD1 (5 bases). Germline lookup yields CDR1 SEHNR and CDR2 FQNEAQ (reference sequence). The V end lost 2 bases, the J end lost 2 bases, and 13 bases lay between the germline ends. The CDR3 is 15 residues long. CDR3 DNA: TGTGCCAGCAGCTTAAGACAGAATAAGACCTACGAGCAGTACTTC. This codes for CASSLRQNKTYEQYF.

The chain uses TRBV24-1 and TRBJ2-5; D uncertain. V was shortened by 1 base and J by 2 bases, with 7 bases between the two germline ends. Per germline, CDR1 KGHDR and CDR2 SFDVKD. The CDR3 has 14 residues. The CDR3 region is CATSDLGRQETQYF. The CDR3 DNA follows: TGTGCCACCAGTGATTTAGGCAGGCAAGAGACCCAGTACTTC.

The J gene is TRBJ2-3, the V gene TRBV2; 7 bases agree with TRBD1. Germline V lookup: CDR1 SNHLY, CDR2 FYNNEI. The CDR3 runs to 14 residues. The V segment lost 6 bases and the J segment 9 bases; nucleotides outside the gene matches: 12. The CDR3 sequence: CASRVQGSRSTQYF. The CDR3 DNA reads as TGTGCCAGCAGGGTACAGGGGTCGAGGTCCACGCAGTATTTT.

The rearrangement joins TRBV7-2 to TRBJ2-1; 13 nucleotides agree with TRBD2. The CDR3 runs 19 residues. V shed 4 bases, J shed 5 bases, and the junction held 14 bases outside the gene matches. The germline V gene has CDR1 SGHTA and CDR2 FQGNSA. The CDR3 reads CASSSDWGLGLAGNNEQFF. DNA of the CDR3: TGTGCCAGCAGCTCAGACTGGGGCCTGGGACTAGCGGGGAACAATGAGCAGTTCTTC.

This clonotype was found once. This chain joins TRBV7-3 and TRBJ1-1; TRBD1 is a possible D gene (6 bases). CDR1 and CDR2 (germline): SGHTA, FQGTGA. V was cut by 5 bases and J by 3 bases, with 19 bases left in between. The CDR3 extends over 16 amino acids. CDR3 amino acids: CASSPRAGALDTEAFF. For the CDR3, the DNA is TGTGCCAGCAGCCCTCGAGCGGGGGCGCTGGACACTGAAGCTTTCTTT.

Comment on this clonotype: A much bigger clone sits one base away, suggesting this may be a read error. This rearrangement joins TRBV24-1 to TRBJ2-1; D is perhaps TRBD1 (7 bases). The CDR3 covers 16 residues. Germline assignment: CDR1 KGHDR and CDR2 SFDVKD. CDR3 sequence reads: CVTSDRDREAWNEQFF. As DNA, the CDR3 is TGTGTCACCAGTGATCGCGACAGGGAGGCCTGGAATGAGCAGTTCTTC.

V and J are TRBV20-1 and TRBJ1-6; D may be TRBD1 (5 bases). V lost 6 bases and J lost 6, with 21 bases in between. The CDR3 sequence is 16 residues long. The V gene's germline CDR1 is DFQATT and CDR2 SNEGSKA (reference sequence). In nucleotides, the CDR3 is TGCAGTGCCCCGACGGGAGGACAACAACTTAATTCACCCCTCCACTTT. Protein: CSAPTGGQQLNSPLHF.